The clone carrying this TCR beta chain was counted only a few times. The sample belongs to a study of human T cells and chemical hapten exposure. Described time point: pre-sensitization, week 0. Specified treatment: therapeutic diphenylcyclopropenone sensitization with weekly scalp DPC. Each CDR3 protein gets one entry after TCRdb re-called the RACE reads with MiXCR. The sample contains 350,000 to 400,000 distinct CDR3 sequences, 4.5% to 6% of which appear only once. Trimming removed 4 bases from V and 0 bases from J; junction bases left unmatched: 8. The length of the CDR3 is 16 residues. Germline CDR1 reads MNHEY; CDR2 reads SVGAGI.

The origin of this receptor is a woman in her 50s with alopecia areata. Some clones in this sample may be carry-over from other donors' samples. The V call is TRBV6-5, the J call TRBJ1-2; 7 bases line up with TRBD1. The sequences come from whole blood, collected in connection with sensitization to the hapten diphenylcyclopropenone (DPC). CDR3 residues: CASSSTGAPTNYGYTF. CDR3 DNA sequence: TGTGCCAGCAGTTCCACAGGGGCGCCCACTAACTATGGCTACACCTTC.